One TCR beta chain is described in this entry. Its antigen is currently unknown. These data are taken from a study of shared clonotypes between healthy human individuals. This CDR3 comprises 14 residues. V lost 6 bases and J lost 4, with 15 bases in between. Looked up from germline, CDR1 is MNHEY and CDR2 is SMNVEV (reference sequence). The naive CD8 subset, CD45RO-negative cells positively selected for CCR7, excluded terminally differentiated effector memory CD45RA+ cells. Points from the study as a whole: Naive subsets generally exceeded memory subsets in estimated richness.

Only in-frame clones appear in the TCRdb table, and some are missing; sequencing was by immunoSEQ multiplex PCR. Of about 580,000 clones listed, roughly 98% are singletons. The gene calls are TRBV27 and TRBJ1-1; D might be TRBD1 (5 bases). The source is a man in his thirties or forties in good health. The sequencing sample was made of naive CD8+ T cells sorted from blood. Here the CDR3 reads CASSMGGVSTEAFF. CDR3 nucleotide sequence: TGTGCCAGCAGCATGGGGGGGGTGAGCACTGAAGCTTTCTTT.